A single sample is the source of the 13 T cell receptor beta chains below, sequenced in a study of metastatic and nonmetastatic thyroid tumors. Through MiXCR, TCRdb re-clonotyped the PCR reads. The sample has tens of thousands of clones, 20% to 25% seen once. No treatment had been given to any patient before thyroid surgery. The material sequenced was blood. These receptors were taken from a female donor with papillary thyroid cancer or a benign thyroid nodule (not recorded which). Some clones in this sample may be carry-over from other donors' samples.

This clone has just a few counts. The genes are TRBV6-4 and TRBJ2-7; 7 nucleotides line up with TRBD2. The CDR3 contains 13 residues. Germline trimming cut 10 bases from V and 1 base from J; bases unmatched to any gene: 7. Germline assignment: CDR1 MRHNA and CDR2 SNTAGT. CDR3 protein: CAIRTGGSYEQYF. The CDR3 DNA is TGTGCCATCAGAACGGGGGGTTCCTACGAGCAGTACTTC.

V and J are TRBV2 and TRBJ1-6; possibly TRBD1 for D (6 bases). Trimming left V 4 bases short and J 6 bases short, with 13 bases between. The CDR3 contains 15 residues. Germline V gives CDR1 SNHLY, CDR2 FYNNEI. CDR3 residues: CASSVNRAVNSPLHF. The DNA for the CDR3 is TGTGCCAGCAGTGTGAACAGGGCGGTTAATTCACCCCTCCACTTT.

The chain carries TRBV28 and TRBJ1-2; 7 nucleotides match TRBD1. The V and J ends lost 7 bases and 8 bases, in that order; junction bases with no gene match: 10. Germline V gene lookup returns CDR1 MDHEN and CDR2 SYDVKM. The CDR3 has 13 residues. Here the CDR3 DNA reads TGTGCCAGCATCACAGGGGAAATTGGAGGCTACACCTTC. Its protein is CASITGEIGGYTF.

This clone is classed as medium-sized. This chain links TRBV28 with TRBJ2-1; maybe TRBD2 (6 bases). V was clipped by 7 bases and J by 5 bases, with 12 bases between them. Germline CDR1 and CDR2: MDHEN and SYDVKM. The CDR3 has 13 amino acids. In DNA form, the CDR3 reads TGTGCCAGCAACCGGGACTCTGACAATGAGCAGTTCTTC. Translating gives CASNRDSDNEQFF.

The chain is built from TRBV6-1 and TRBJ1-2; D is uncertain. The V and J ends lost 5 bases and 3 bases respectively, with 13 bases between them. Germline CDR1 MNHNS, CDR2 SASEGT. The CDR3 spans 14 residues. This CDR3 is CASSLSAFYYGYTF. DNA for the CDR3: TGTGCCAGCAGTCTCTCTGCATTTTACTATGGCTACACCTTC.

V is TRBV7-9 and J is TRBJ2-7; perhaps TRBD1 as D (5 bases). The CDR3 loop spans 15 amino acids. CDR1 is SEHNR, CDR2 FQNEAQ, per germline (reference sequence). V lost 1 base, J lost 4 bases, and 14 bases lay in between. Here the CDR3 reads CASSLVGQGYYEQYF. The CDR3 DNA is TGTGCCAGCAGCTTAGTGGGGCAGGGTTATTACGAGCAGTACTTC.

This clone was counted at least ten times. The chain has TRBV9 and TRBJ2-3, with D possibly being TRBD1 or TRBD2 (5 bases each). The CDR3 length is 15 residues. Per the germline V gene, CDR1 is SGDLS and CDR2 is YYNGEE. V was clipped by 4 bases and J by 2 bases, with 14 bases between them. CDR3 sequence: CASSPSWGTTDTQYF. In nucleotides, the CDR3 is TGTGCCAGCAGCCCAAGTTGGGGGACCACAGATACGCAGTATTTT.

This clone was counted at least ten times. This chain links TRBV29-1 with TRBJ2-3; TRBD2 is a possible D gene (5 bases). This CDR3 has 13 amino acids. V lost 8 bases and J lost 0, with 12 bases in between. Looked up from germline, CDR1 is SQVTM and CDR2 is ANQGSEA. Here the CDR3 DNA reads TGCAGCAGTAGCGTCACTAGCACAGATACGCAGTATTTT. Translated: CSSSVTSTDTQYF.

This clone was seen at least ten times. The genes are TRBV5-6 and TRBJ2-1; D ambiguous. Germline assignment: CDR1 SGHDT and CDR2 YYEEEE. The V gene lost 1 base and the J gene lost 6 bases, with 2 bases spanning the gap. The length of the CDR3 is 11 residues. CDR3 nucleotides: TGTGCCAGCAGCTTGCTCAATGAGCAGTTCTTC. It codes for CASSLLNEQFF.

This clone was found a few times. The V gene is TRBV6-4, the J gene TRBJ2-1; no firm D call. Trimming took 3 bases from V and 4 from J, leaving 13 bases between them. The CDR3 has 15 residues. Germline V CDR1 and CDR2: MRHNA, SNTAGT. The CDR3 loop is CASSELGTHYNEQFF. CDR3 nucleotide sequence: TGTGCCAGCAGTGAATTGGGTACCCATTACAATGAGCAGTTCTTC.

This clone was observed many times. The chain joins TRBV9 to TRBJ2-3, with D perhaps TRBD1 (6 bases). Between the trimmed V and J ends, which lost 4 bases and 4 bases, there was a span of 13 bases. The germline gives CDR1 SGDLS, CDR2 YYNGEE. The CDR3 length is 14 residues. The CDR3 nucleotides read TGTGCCAGCAGCCTGACAGGTTTTGCAGATACGCAGTATTTT. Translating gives CASSLTGFADTQYF.

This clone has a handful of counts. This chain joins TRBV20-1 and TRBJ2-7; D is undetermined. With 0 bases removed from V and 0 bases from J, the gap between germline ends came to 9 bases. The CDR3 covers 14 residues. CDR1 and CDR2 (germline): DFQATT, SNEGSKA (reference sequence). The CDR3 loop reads CSARDVLYSYEQYF. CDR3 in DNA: TGCAGTGCTAGAGACGTCTTATACTCCTACGAGCAGTACTTC.

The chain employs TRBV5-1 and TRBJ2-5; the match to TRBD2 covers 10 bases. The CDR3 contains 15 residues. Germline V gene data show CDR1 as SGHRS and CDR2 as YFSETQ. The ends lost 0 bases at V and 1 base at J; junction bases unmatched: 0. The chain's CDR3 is CASSLERGGQETQYF. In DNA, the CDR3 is TGCGCCAGCAGCTTGGAGCGGGGGGGCCAAGAGACCCAGTACTTC. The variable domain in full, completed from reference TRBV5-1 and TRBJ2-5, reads KAGVTQTPRYLIKTRGQQVTLSCSPISGHRSVSWYQQTPGQGLQFLFEYFSETQRNKGNFPGRFSGRQFSNSRSEMNVSTLELGDSALYLCASSLERGGQETQYFGPGTRLLVL.